A single sample is the source of the 29 T cell receptor beta chains below, sequenced in a study of OX40 agonist ivuxolimab in advanced cancers. TCRdb's table, derived via immunoSEQ multiplex PCR, lists solely in-frame clones and lacks some. The repertoire holds 7,500 to 9,500 clones, with about three quarters as singletons. The starting material was CD4+ or CD8+ T cells sorted from blood, obtained in a trial of the OX40 agonist ivuxolimab. These receptors all stem from an adult with an advanced solid tumor such as melanoma, head and neck, liver or kidney cancer.

This chain connects TRBV13 to TRBJ2-5; 11 bases agree with TRBD1. Germline V gene data show CDR1 as PRHDT and CDR2 as FYEKMQ (reference sequence). The CDR3 length is 16 residues. J lost 5 bases, V lost 5 bases, and 10 bases had no gene match. CDR3 in DNA: TGTGCCAGCAGCGGACCCGGGACAGGGGGTAGGGAGACCCAGTACTTC. This translates into CASSGPGTGGRETQYF.

The count of this clone is one. This chain links TRBV28 with TRBJ1-1; D perhaps matches TRBD1 (5 bases). CDR3 length equals 15 residues. CDR1 and CDR2 from the germline V gene are MDHEN and SYDVKM. Trimming stripped 2 bases from V and 4 bases from J, with 14 bases between. The DNA for the CDR3 is TGTGCCAGCAGTTTACTAAGATTCGGGGGCACTGAAGCTTTCTTT. Translating gives CASSLLRFGGTEAFF.

The J gene is TRBJ1-2, the V gene TRBV5-4; TRBD1 matches at 8 bases. Germline V gene data show CDR1 as SGHNT and CDR2 as YYREEE (reference sequence). The CDR3 consists of 13 residues. Trimming removed 5 bases from V and 3 bases from J; junction bases left unmatched: 3. CDR3 bases: TGTGCCAGCAGACGACAGGGGCACTATGGCTACACCTTC. It specifies CASRRQGHYGYTF.

The V call is TRBV29-1, the J call TRBJ2-2, with D tentatively TRBD1 (6 bases). The CDR3 runs 15 residues. Trimming took off 3 bases at V and 5 bases at J, with 16 bases between the two ends. From germline, CDR1 is SQVTM and CDR2 ANQGSEA. The CDR3 is CSVERTDAGTGELFF. The CDR3 DNA reads TGCAGCGTTGAGAGGACAGATGCCGGAACCGGGGAGCTGTTTTTT.

The V call is TRBV6-1, the J call TRBJ2-1; D is unresolved. Trimming stripped 2 bases from V and 4 bases from J, with 9 bases between. This CDR3 has 14 amino acids. Germline V gene sequence: CDR1 MNHNS, CDR2 SASEGT. Written as DNA, the CDR3 is TGTGCCAGCAGTGAATGGTGGGATTACAATGAGCAGTTCTTC. It specifies CASSEWWDYNEQFF.

This chain connects TRBV18 to TRBJ2-7, with D tentatively TRBD1 (5 bases). Germline CDR1 is KGHSH and CDR2 is LQKENI. The CDR3 loop spans 15 amino acids. Trimming left V 3 bases short and J 4 bases short, with 16 bases between. CDR3 sequence reads: CASSPSAGQRYEQYF. The CDR3 DNA reads as TGTGCCAGCTCACCGTCCGCAGGGCAGAGATACGAGCAGTACTTC.

This chain uses TRBV30 with TRBJ1-2; possibly TRBD1 for D (5 bases). Germline V gene sequence: CDR1 GTSNPN, CDR2 SVGIG (reference sequence). The CDR3 consists of 13 residues. V was trimmed by 6 bases and J by 4 bases, leaving 15 bases between them. The CDR3 loop is CACLCGAGYGYTF. In DNA form, the CDR3 reads TGTGCCTGCCTTTGCGGGGCTGGCTATGGCTACACCTTC.

The chain has TRBV9 and TRBJ2-2, with D unclear. The CDR3 consists of 12 residues. CDR1 and CDR2 (germline): SGDLS, YYNGEE. The V and J ends lost 4 bases and 6 bases respectively, with 7 bases between them. In DNA, the CDR3 is TGTGCCAGCAGCATCCCGCCCGGGGAGCTGTTTTTT. Its protein product is CASSIPPGELFF.

The chain recombines TRBV4-1 with TRBJ2-7, with D possibly being TRBD1 (5 bases). The CDR3 has 14 residues. The germline V gene encodes CDR1 MGHRA and CDR2 YSYEKL. The V end was cut by 1 base, the J end by 3 bases, with 10 bases between. CDR3 amino acids: CASSQVGAVYEQYF. In DNA form, the CDR3 reads TGCGCCAGCAGCCAAGTAGGGGCCGTCTACGAGCAGTACTTC.

CDR3 in amino acids: CASSLSLAGEDEQFF. The CDR3 DNA reads TGCGCCAGCAGCTTGTCACTAGCGGGAGAAGATGAGCAGTTCTTC. V gene TRBV5-1 combines with J gene TRBJ2-1, with 11 bases matching TRBD2. This CDR3 has 15 residues. CDR1 SGHRS and CDR2 YFSETQ come from the germline V gene. The J segment lost 8 bases and the V segment lost 1 base, leaving 5 bases of the junction unmatched.

This rearrangement joins TRBV25-1 to TRBJ1-1, with D hard to call. The V end lost 6 bases, the J end lost 1 base, and 12 bases lay between the germline ends. This CDR3 contains 14 residues. The germline V gene has CDR1 MGHDK and CDR2 SYGVNS. The CDR3 loop reads CASSAEHWNTEAFF. As DNA, the CDR3 is TGTGCCAGCAGCGCGGAACATTGGAACACTGAAGCTTTCTTT.

The chain links TRBV6-5 to TRBJ2-2, with D unresolved. This CDR3 has 12 amino acids. Germline V gives CDR1 MNHEY, CDR2 SVGAGI. V dropped 4 bases and J dropped 7 bases, with 7 bases sitting between them. The CDR3 loop reads CASSLGRGELFF. In DNA, the CDR3 is TGTGCCAGCAGTTTGGGTCGCGGGGAGCTGTTTTTT.

V and J are TRBV11-2 and TRBJ2-2, with D perhaps TRBD1 (6 bases). V lost 5 bases, J lost 6 bases, and 16 bases lay in between. CDR3 length equals 15 residues. In germline, CDR1 is SGHAT, CDR2 FQNNGV. The CDR3 DNA reads as TGTGCCAGCAGCCTAACTACAGGGACCGCCGGGGAGCTGTTTTTT. Encoded protein: CASSLTTGTAGELFF.

V and J are TRBV7-9 and TRBJ2-7; the match to TRBD1 covers 9 bases. Unmatched junction bases numbered 8, after V lost 5 bases and J lost 0 bases. There are 16 residues in the CDR3. Germline assignment: CDR1 SEHNR and CDR2 FQNEAQ (reference sequence). The CDR3 is CASSETGGLSSYEQYF. CDR3 bases: TGTGCCAGCAGCGAAACAGGGGGCCTGAGCTCCTACGAGCAGTACTTC.

The sample holds a few counts of this clone. J is TRBJ2-2 and V is TRBV6-5; no firm D call. V was shortened by 4 bases and J by 6 bases, with 12 bases between the two germline ends. Germline-derived CDR1 and CDR2 are MNHEY and SVGAGI. There are 14 residues in the CDR3. CDR3 sequence: CASSFDSSAGELFF. In DNA, the CDR3 is TGTGCCAGCAGTTTCGACTCGAGCGCCGGGGAGCTGTTTTTT.

The genes are TRBV2 and TRBJ1-5; tentatively, D is TRBD1 (5 bases). V lost 5 bases and J lost 7, with 12 bases in between. From germline, CDR1 is SNHLY and CDR2 FYNNEI. The CDR3 extends over 13 amino acids. CDR3 amino acids: CASSPAGLQPQHF. In DNA, the CDR3 is TGTGCCAGCAGTCCCGCAGGGTTACAGCCCCAGCATTTT.

The rearrangement uses TRBV6-6 and TRBJ2-3; TRBD2 aligns across 9 bases. CDR1 is MNHNY, CDR2 SVGAGI, per germline (reference sequence). This CDR3 has 15 residues. J was trimmed by 4 bases and V by 6 bases; bases with no gene match: 8. The CDR3 sequence is CASRGAGLAADTQYF. For the CDR3, the DNA is TGTGCCAGCAGAGGGGCGGGACTAGCAGCAGATACGCAGTATTTT.

The V and J genes are TRBV9 and TRBJ2-7; weak D call: TRBD2 (7 bases). V dropped 4 bases and J dropped 7 bases, with 18 bases sitting between them. This CDR3 comprises 14 residues. Germline V lookup: CDR1 SGDLS, CDR2 YYNGEE. In DNA, the CDR3 is TGTGCCAGCAGCCCCCAAGGGGGGGGCGATGAGCAGTACTTC. This translates into CASSPQGGGDEQYF.

In DNA form, the CDR3 reads TGTGCCAGCAGCTTCGGTGGCGCGAACACTGAAGCTTTCTTT. Protein sequence: CASSFGGANTEAFF. The chain couples TRBV5-4 to TRBJ1-1; D gene uncertain. CDR1 SGHNT and CDR2 YYREEE come from the germline V gene (reference sequence). Trimming cost V 2 bases and J 1 base, with 9 bases left between them. This CDR3 has 14 residues.

This chain joins TRBV10-1 and TRBJ2-1; either TRBD1 or TRBD2 may fit D (5 bases each). V dropped 5 bases and J dropped 4 bases, with 12 bases sitting between them. Per the germline V gene, CDR1 is WNHNN and CDR2 is SYGVQD (reference sequence). This CDR3 has 14 residues. For the CDR3, the DNA is TGCGCCAGCAGTCGCCGGGACCTTTACAATGAGCAGTTCTTC. Its translation: CASSRRDLYNEQFF.

This clone has a handful of counts. This chain links TRBV28 with TRBJ2-1, with 8 bases fitting TRBD2. The ends lost 7 bases at V and 4 bases at J; junction bases unmatched: 9. This CDR3 region has 15 residues. Germline V CDR1 and CDR2: MDHEN, SYDVKM. The CDR3 here is CASTGEVAGYNEQFF. CDR3 DNA sequence: TGTGCCAGCACGGGCGAGGTAGCGGGGTACAATGAGCAGTTCTTC.

Regarding this clone: This could be a read error, since a much larger clone is one nucleotide away. This chain links TRBV4-2 with TRBJ1-2; possible D gene TRBD1, 6 bases. Trimming took 0 bases from V and 5 from J, leaving 13 bases between them. The CDR3 runs to 15 residues. Germline V gene data show CDR1 as LGHNA and CDR2 as YNFKEQ. The CDR3 sequence is CASSQEIQGIYGYTF. CDR3 nucleotides: TGTGCCAGCAGCCAAGAAATCCAGGGGATTTATGGCTACACCTTC.

This clone was picked up one time. The V gene is TRBV4-3, the J gene TRBJ2-3; 8 bases are a match to TRBD2. The CDR3 totals 15 residues. The ends lost 2 bases at V and 4 bases at J; junction bases unmatched: 5. The germline gives CDR1 LGHNA, CDR2 YSLEER. CDR3 DNA: TGCGCCAGCAGCCAAATCGGGGGGGCCGCAGATACGCAGTATTTT. It is translated as CASSQIGGAADTQYF.

Concerning this clone: An end of the junction does not agree with germline; a read error may underlie this. The rearrangement uses TRBV7-9 and TRBJ1-1; TRBD1 is a possible D gene (6 bases). The CDR3 is 16 residues long. The V gene's germline CDR1 is SEHNR and CDR2 FQNEAQ (reference sequence). The CDR3 sequence: CASSQGVNRENTEAFF. The CDR3 nucleotides are TGCGCCAGCAGCCAAGGAGTTAACAGGGAGAACACTGAAGCTTTCTTT.

The chain uses TRBV5-1 and TRBJ2-3; 7 nucleotides line up with TRBD1. The CDR3 spans 15 residues. The V gene end was trimmed by 4 bases and the J gene end by 0 bases; junction bases not matched to a gene: 5. Germline CDR1 is SGHRS and CDR2 is YFSETQ. The CDR3 loop is CASSPGTVSTDTQYF. The DNA for the CDR3 is TGCGCCAGCAGCCCGGGGACAGTTAGCACAGATACGCAGTATTTT.

This clone showed up many times. The gene calls are TRBV7-2 and TRBJ2-7; 7 positions match TRBD1. The CDR3 covers 17 residues. Germline trimming cut 5 bases from V and 5 bases from J; bases unmatched to any gene: 18. From germline, CDR1 is SGHTA and CDR2 FQGNSA. CDR3 sequence: CASSPYKPGQYSNEQYF. CDR3 DNA sequence: TGTGCCAGCAGCCCTTATAAACCGGGACAGTATTCAAACGAGCAGTACTTC.

The J gene is TRBJ2-7, the V gene TRBV30; no firm D call. Germline loops: CDR1 GTSNPN, CDR2 SVGIG (reference sequence). The CDR3 has 11 residues. Trimming cost V 1 base and J 4 bases, with 5 bases left between them. Here the CDR3 reads CAWSGGYEQYF. In DNA, the CDR3 is TGTGCCTGGAGTGGGGGTTACGAGCAGTACTTC.

The chain has TRBV2 and TRBJ2-7, with 7 positions matching TRBD1. The germline CDR1 and CDR2 sequences are SNHLY and FYNNEI. This CDR3 has 14 amino acids. The V gene end was trimmed by 4 bases and the J gene end by 0 bases; junction bases not matched to a gene: 3. CDR3 nucleotides: TGTGCCAGCAGTGGGACAGGACTCTCCTACGAGCAGTACTTC. Its protein product is CASSGTGLSYEQYF.

V is TRBV7-9 and J is TRBJ2-3, with D unclear. Trimming cost V 0 bases and J 6 bases, with 10 bases left between them. The CDR3 loop spans 14 amino acids. Germline V gives CDR1 SEHNR, CDR2 FQNEAQ (reference sequence). CDR3 amino acids: CASSLARLGDTQYF. The CDR3 region has the DNA TGTGCCAGCAGCTTAGCCCGGTTGGGGGATACGCAGTATTTT.